This note documents a single T cell receptor beta chain sequence. With around 500 ng total RNA as template and a constant-region primer, TCR beta cDNA was made. Three-round nested multiplex PCR performed with slightly modified ARM-PCR produced the TCR beta libraries. The first two PCR rounds, approximately 10 cycles each, used TRBV1-TRBV30 forward primers and a C-beta reverse primer. TCRdb re-analysed the multiplex PCR reads in MiXCR, keeping a single row per CDR3 protein. The repertoire includes about 310,000 distinct CDR3 sequences, more than 55% of them detected once, and roughly 9% sits in the top ten. The source of the blood RNA was unsorted whole blood, and germline DNA was extracted as well. V shed 2 bases, J shed 6 bases, and the junction held 9 bases outside the gene matches. The CDR3 spans 16 residues. The germline V gene has CDR1 SGDLS and CDR2 YYNGEE. This record comes from a study of tumor-infiltrating lymphocytes in primary liver carcinoma. Across the whole study: Through surgical resection, the patients' primary liver carcinoma was treated.

The receptor comes from a man aged 40-50 years with primary liver carcinoma and hepatitis B virus infection. The rearrangement joins TRBV9 to TRBJ2-1, with TRBD1 matching 9 bases. The sequenced material came from peripheral blood. In DNA, the CDR3 is TGTGCCAGCAGCGTCGATCCGGGACAGGGAACCAATGAGCAGTTCTTC. Encoded protein: CASSVDPGQGTNEQFF.